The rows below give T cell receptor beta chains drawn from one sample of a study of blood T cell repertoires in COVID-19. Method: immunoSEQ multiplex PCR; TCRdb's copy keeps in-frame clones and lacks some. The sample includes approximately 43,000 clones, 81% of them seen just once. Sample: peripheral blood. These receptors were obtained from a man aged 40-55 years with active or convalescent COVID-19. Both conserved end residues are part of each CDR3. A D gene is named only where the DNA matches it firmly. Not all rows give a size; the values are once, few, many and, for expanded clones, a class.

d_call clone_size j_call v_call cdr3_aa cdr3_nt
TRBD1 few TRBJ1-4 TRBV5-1 CASRVTGGESYEKLFF TGCGCCAGCAGGGTAACAGGGGGCGAGTCATATGAAAAACTGTTTTTT
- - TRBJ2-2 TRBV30 CAWRVGGSTGELFF TGTGCCTGGAGGGTTGGGGGGAGTACCGGGGAGCTGTTTTTT
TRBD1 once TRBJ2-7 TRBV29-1 CSVRDRGYEQYF TGCAGCGTCCGGGACAGGGGCTACGAGCAGTACTTC
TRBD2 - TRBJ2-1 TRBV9 CASSVAGGNEQFF TGTGCCAGCAGCGTAGCGGGAGGTAATGAGCAGTTCTTC
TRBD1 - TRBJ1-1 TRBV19 CASSIFSTGEAFF TGTGCCAGTAGTATATTTTCGACAGGGGAGGCTTTCTTT
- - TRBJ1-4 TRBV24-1 CATSDPRTKASEKLFF TGTGCCACCAGTGACCCTCGGACAAAGGCGTCTGAAAAACTGTTTTTT
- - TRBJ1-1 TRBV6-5 CASSFIGDEAFF TGTGCCAGCAGTTTTATCGGGGATGAAGCTTTCTTT
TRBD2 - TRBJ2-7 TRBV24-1 CATSDPGTSGRNEQYF TGTGCCACCAGTGATCCAGGGACTAGCGGGAGGAATGAGCAGTACTTC
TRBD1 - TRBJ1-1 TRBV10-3 CAISRTGEEGAFF TGTGCCATCAGCCGGACAGGGGAGGAGGGAGCTTTCTTT
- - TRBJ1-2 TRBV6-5 CASSPRASGYGYTF TGTGCCAGCAGTCCCCGGGCCTCGGGGTATGGCTACACCTTC
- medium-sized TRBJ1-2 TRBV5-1 CASSLDGGDYGYTF TGCGCCAGCAGCTTGGACGGAGGGGACTATGGCTACACCTTC
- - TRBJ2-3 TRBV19 CASSVLSTDTQYF TGTGCCAGTAGTGTCCTCAGCACAGATACGCAGTATTTT
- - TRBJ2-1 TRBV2 CASSEDIGTAEQFF TGTGCCAGCAGTGAAGACATTGGGACTGCCGAGCAGTTCTTC
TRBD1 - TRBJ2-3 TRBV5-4 CASSPNRGRTDTQYF TGTGCCAGCAGCCCCAACAGGGGTCGGACAGATACGCAGTATTTT
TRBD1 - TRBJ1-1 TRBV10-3 CAISESRDRQEAFF TGTGCCATCAGTGAGTCAAGGGACAGACAAGAAGCTTTCTTT
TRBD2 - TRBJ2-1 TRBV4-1 CASSQDPSTSGRGNEQFF TGCGCCAGCAGCCAAGATCCCTCTACTAGCGGGAGAGGAAATGAGCAGTTCTTC
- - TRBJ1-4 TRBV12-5 CASGSSEDGDNEKLFF TGTGCTAGTGGTTCCTCGGAGGACGGCGATAATGAAAAACTGTTTTTT
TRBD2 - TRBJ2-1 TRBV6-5 CASSYSLSGREQFF TGTGCCAGCAGTTACTCACTAAGCGGGAGGGAGCAGTTCTTC
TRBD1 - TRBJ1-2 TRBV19 CASSMTGFNGYTF TGTGCCAGTAGTATGACAGGGTTTAATGGCTACACCTTC
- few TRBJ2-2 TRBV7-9 CASSLSEGANTGELFF TGTGCCAGCAGCTTATCGGAGGGCGCGAACACCGGGGAGCTGTTTTTT
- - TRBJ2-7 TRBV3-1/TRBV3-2 CASSQGTHPGDYEQYF TGTGCCAGCAGCCAAGGTACCCATCCGGGGGACTACGAGCAGTACTTC
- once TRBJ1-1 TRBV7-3 CASSPTAKTEAFF TGTGCCAGCAGCCCGACAGCTAAGACTGAAGCTTTCTTT
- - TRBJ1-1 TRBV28 CASSLAPSWGGDTEAFF TGTGCCAGCAGTTTAGCCCCCTCCTGGGGAGGAGACACTGAAGCTTTCTTT
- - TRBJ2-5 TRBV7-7 CASSLAGGAVETQYF TGTGCCAGCAGCTTAGCCGGCGGGGCGGTGGAGACCCAGTACTTC
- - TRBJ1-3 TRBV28 CGASDSGNTIYF TGTGGCGCGAGTGACTCTGGAAACACCATATATTTT
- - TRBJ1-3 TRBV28 CASSSPAGQFSGNTIYF TGTGCCAGCAGTTCCCCCGCTGGACAGTTCTCTGGAAACACCATATATTTT
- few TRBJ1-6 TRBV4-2 CASSQAVSSYNSPLHF TGTGCCAGCAGCCAAGCCGTGAGCTCCTATAATTCACCCCTCCACTTT
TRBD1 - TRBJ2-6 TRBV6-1 CASSEAGQGLSGANVLTF TGTGCCAGCAGTGAAGCGGGACAGGGCCTCTCTGGGGCCAACGTCCTGACTTTC
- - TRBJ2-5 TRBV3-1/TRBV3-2 CASSQDPLRTQYF TGTGCCAGCAGCCAAGATCCCCTAAGGACCCAGTACTTC
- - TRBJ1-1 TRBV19 CASSLGADTEAFF TGTGCCAGTAGCCTGGGGGCGGACACTGAAGCTTTCTTT